The T cell receptor beta chain described here comes from a study of breast tumors, draining lymph nodes, adjacent tissues. In TCRdb, the multiplex PCR reads were re-called with MiXCR into one record per CDR3 protein. The data hold 200,000 to 300,000 distinct CDR3 sequences, with around 30% observed a single time. Whole-study findings and limits: Data only fit, rather than demonstrated, lymph node origin of most tumor T cells. Tumor TCR diversity was below lymph nodes but above nontumor tissue. Most tumor T cells seemingly derive from lymph node, then expand in tumor. Luminal-like breast cancer showed significantly greater tumor-nontumor repertoire similarity than basal-like breast cancer did.

This clonotype appeared many times. The antigen remains unidentified. Per germline, CDR1 MNHEY and CDR2 SVGEGT. The CDR3 extends over 14 amino acids. V lost 6 bases and J lost 0, with 11 bases in between. Breast cancer patients provided tissue from their axillary draining lymph nodes. The clonotype comes from a female donor with breast cancer. Some clones in this sample may be carry-over from other donors' samples. The chain uses TRBV6-2 or TRBV6-3 and TRBJ1-2; D is possibly TRBD1 (6 bases). Sequenced sample: axillary lymph node tissue. As DNA, the CDR3 is TGTGCCAGCAGCCGAGGACAGACTAACTATGGCTACACCTTC. As protein: CASSRGQTNYGYTF.